This entry lists 27 T cell receptor beta chains sequenced from one sample in a study of fetal regulatory T cell absence and autoimmunity (dated by TCRdb to about 2017). Receptor amplification or capture employed the immunoSEQ multiplex PCR assay. TCRdb carries this immuneACCESS record with in-frame sequences only. Its versions omit some clonotypes, under half of them owing to an unresolved V gene in the studies checked, with the rest unexplained. Recorded for this sample are about 95,000 clones; less than 80% of them occurred a single time. Roughly 2% of the sample goes to the ten largest clones. Specimen: pancreas tissue. The receptors were gathered from a male donor with IPEX syndrome.

The chain joins TRBV4-1 to TRBJ2-7, with 9 bases that match TRBD2. The germline V gene has CDR1 MGHRA and CDR2 YSYEKL. The CDR3 totals 17 residues. V gave up 0 bases and J gave up 1 base; unmatched junction bases: 7. CDR3 sequence: CASSQDPGLARSYEQYF. CDR3 DNA sequence: TGCGCCAGCAGCCAAGATCCAGGACTAGCGAGATCCTACGAGCAGTACTTC.

This clone has more than one count but fewer than ten. V is TRBV30 and J is TRBJ1-2; D is perhaps TRBD1 (6 bases). The ends were cut back, 6 bases at V and 3 bases at J, with 11 bases in the middle. Per the germline V gene, CDR1 is GTSNPN and CDR2 is SVGIG (reference sequence). The CDR3 runs to 12 residues. Here the CDR3 reads CACTQGHYGYTF. CDR3 nucleotide sequence: TGTGCCTGTACACAGGGTCACTATGGCTACACCTTC.

The CDR3 here is CASSLGQERPGYTF. CDR3 sequence (DNA): TGTGCCAGCAGTTTAGGACAGGAGCGGCCTGGCTACACCTTC. This sequence joins TRBV27 and TRBJ1-2; 7 nucleotides match TRBD1. There are 14 residues in the CDR3. CDR1 MNHEY and CDR2 SMNVEV come from the germline V gene (reference sequence). J gave up 7 bases and V 2 bases, and 7 bases lay outside the gene matches.

This chain links TRBV4-3 with TRBJ1-6, with TRBD1 identical over 7 bases. V shed 0 bases, J shed 3 bases, and the junction held 2 bases outside the gene matches. The CDR3 sequence is 16 residues long. Germline-derived CDR1 and CDR2 are LGHNA and YSLEER. CDR3 sequence reads: CASSQDRTGYNSPLHF. The CDR3 DNA reads TGCGCCAGCAGCCAAGATCGGACAGGCTATAATTCACCCCTCCACTTT.

V usage is TRBV6-1 and J usage is TRBJ2-7; D may be TRBD2 (5 bases). Looked up from germline, CDR1 is MNHNS and CDR2 is SASEGT. The CDR3 covers 13 residues. V shed 6 bases and J shed 0 bases, with 9 bases lying between them. The CDR3 region has the DNA TGTGCCAGCAGCCCTACTAGCTCCTACGAGCAGTACTTC. This gives the protein CASSPTSSYEQYF.

This chain joins TRBV5-8 and TRBJ1-5; D perhaps matches TRBD1 (6 bases). V lost 1 base and J 7 bases, leaving 6 bases between the germline ends. This CDR3 region has 12 residues. CDR1 and CDR2 (germline): SGHTS, YDEGEE. CDR3 coding DNA: TGTGCCAGCAGCTTGACAGGGCAGCCCCAGCATTTT. Translated: CASSLTGQPQHF.

This clone was found a few times. The gene calls are TRBV6-5 and TRBJ1-2, with D perhaps TRBD1 (5 bases). Trimming took 2 bases from V and 6 from J, leaving 13 bases between them. This CDR3 has 14 amino acids. Germline V gives CDR1 MNHEY, CDR2 SVGAGI. The CDR3 loop is CASSYAAGIDGYTF. The CDR3 DNA reads as TGTGCCAGCAGTTACGCGGCAGGGATAGATGGCTACACCTTC.

This clone was counted a few times. The CDR3 nucleotides read TGTGCCAGCAGCTTAGCGCTCTCCTACGAGCAGTACTTC. Translated: CASSLALSYEQYF. The chain joins TRBV7-6 to TRBJ2-7; D call uncertain. With 0 bases removed from V and 0 bases from J, the gap between germline ends came to 3 bases. The CDR3 totals 13 residues. Germline CDR1 reads SGHVS; CDR2 reads FNYEAQ.

DNA for the CDR3: TGTGCCAGCAGCTTAGCGCGGGACAGGGCGGCAAAGCAGTACTTC. It specifies CASSLARDRAAKQYF. The chain employs TRBV7-9 and TRBJ2-7; TRBD1 agrees at 9 bases. V shed 0 bases and J 8 bases; nucleotides not matched to a gene: 8. The CDR3 is 15 amino acids. Germline V CDR1 and CDR2: SEHNR, FQNEAQ (reference sequence).

V usage is TRBV6-1 and J usage is TRBJ2-1; TRBD2 matches at 8 bases. The J segment lost 4 bases and the V segment lost 1 base, leaving 12 bases of the junction unmatched. The germline CDR1 and CDR2 sequences are MNHNS and SASEGT. This CDR3 is 18 amino acids long. The CDR3 sequence: CASSEDVVAGSEYNEQFF. The DNA of the CDR3 is TGTGCCAGCAGTGAAGATGTGGTAGCGGGATCGGAGTACAATGAGCAGTTCTTC.

The count of this clone is one. J is TRBJ2-2 and V is TRBV2; D remains ambiguous. The V end lost 2 bases, the J end lost 1 base, and 5 bases lay between the germline ends. This CDR3 has 14 residues. CDR1 SNHLY and CDR2 FYNNEI come from the germline V gene. Written as DNA, the CDR3 is TGTGCCAGCAGTGAAAGGCAGAACACCGGGGAGCTGTTTTTT. Protein: CASSERQNTGELFF.

This clone was observed a few times. The V and J genes are TRBV27 and TRBJ1-5; 7 bases map to TRBD1. The germline CDR1 and CDR2 sequences are MNHEY and SMNVEV (reference sequence). CDR3 size: 14 residues. The V gene end was trimmed by 6 bases and the J gene end by 7 bases; junction bases not matched to a gene: 9. The CDR3 DNA sequence: TGTGCCAGCAGCCCGGAGGGGGCTGGGCAGCCCCAGCATTTT. Translation: CASSPEGAGQPQHF.

This chain connects TRBV5-1 to TRBJ1-5, with 8 bases aligning to TRBD1. This CDR3 spans 19 amino acids. The germline V gene encodes CDR1 SGHRS and CDR2 YFSETQ. The V segment lost 4 bases and the J segment 7 bases; nucleotides outside the gene matches: 22. In DNA, the CDR3 is TGCGCCAGCAGCCAGACCCCCGATCGTAAGGACAGGGATCGACAGCCCCAGCATTTT. Protein: CASSQTPDRKDRDRQPQHF.

This chain uses TRBV5-5 with TRBJ1-1; D gene ambiguous. Trimming removed 1 base at V and 11 bases at J, with 15 bases between. The V gene's germline CDR1 is SGHKS and CDR2 YYEKEE (reference sequence). CDR3 length: 13 amino acids. CDR3 protein: CASSLWVRSRAFF. CDR3 nucleotide sequence: TGTGCCAGCAGCTTGTGGGTACGGAGTCGGGCTTTCTTT.

This clone was seen just once. J is TRBJ2-3 and V is TRBV27; 12 nucleotides match TRBD2. The J segment lost 1 base and the V segment lost 6 bases, leaving 5 bases of the junction unmatched. CDR1 and CDR2 (germline): MNHEY, SMNVEV (reference sequence). This CDR3 contains 16 residues. This CDR3 is CASRTSSGRGTDTQYF. As DNA, the CDR3 is TGTGCCAGCAGAACCTCTAGCGGGAGGGGCACAGATACGCAGTATTTT.

V is TRBV7-6 and J is TRBJ2-7, with 11 bases that match TRBD1. The J segment lost 4 bases and the V segment lost 3 bases, leaving 5 bases of the junction unmatched. Germline CDR1 is SGHVS and CDR2 is FNYEAQ. The CDR3 sequence is 15 residues long. The CDR3 nucleotides read TGTGCCAGCAGCTTCAGGACAGGGGGCATGTACGAGCAGTACTTC. Amino acids: CASSFRTGGMYEQYF.

The chain recombines TRBV19 with TRBJ2-2, with 9 bases that match TRBD2. V lost 3 bases and J lost 2; bases outside the gene matches: 4. CDR1 and CDR2 (germline): LNHDA, SQIVND (reference sequence). This CDR3 comprises 16 residues. Here the CDR3 reads CASSILAGRNTGELFF. The CDR3 nucleotides read TGTGCCAGTAGTATCCTAGCGGGGCGTAACACCGGGGAGCTGTTTTTT. The variable domain in full, with the rest retrieved from reference TRBV19 and TRBJ2-2, is DGGITQSPKYLFRKEGQNVTLSCEQNLNHDAMYWYRQDPGQGLRLIYYSQIVNDFQKGDIAEGYSVSREKKESFPLTVTSAQKNPTAFYLCASSILAGRNTGELFFGEGSRLTVL.

This clone has only a few counts. The rearrangement uses TRBV9 and TRBJ2-5; 10 bases map to TRBD2. CDR3 length: 17 amino acids. V was pared by 0 bases and J by 4 bases, with 9 bases of the junction left unmatched. CDR1 is SGDLS and CDR2 is YYNGEE in the germline V gene. CDR3 residues: CASSVGWSGGARETQYF. In DNA, the CDR3 is TGTGCCAGCAGCGTAGGATGGAGCGGGGGGGCCCGAGAGACCCAGTACTTC.

The rearrangement uses TRBV6-5 and TRBJ1-1; a weak D match, TRBD1 (5 bases). The V and J ends lost 2 bases and 0 bases respectively, with 7 bases between them. CDR3 length: 14 residues. Germline V CDR1 and CDR2: MNHEY, SVGAGI. CDR3 amino acids: CASSYGTVNTEAFF. CDR3 DNA: TGTGCCAGCAGTTACGGGACGGTGAACACTGAAGCTTTCTTT.

The chain uses TRBV19 and TRBJ1-2, with a weak D call TRBD1 (6 bases). V was shortened by 5 bases and J by 7 bases, with 11 bases between the two germline ends. The CDR3 covers 12 residues. In germline, CDR1 is LNHDA, CDR2 SQIVND (reference sequence). In DNA form, the CDR3 reads TGTGCCAGTAGTGTTCCAGGGGCTGGCTACACCTTC. It yields the protein CASSVPGAGYTF.

The CDR3 DNA sequence: TGTGCCAGCAGCCGGACTAGCGGTGAGCAGTTCTTC. This codes for CASSRTSGEQFF. The rearrangement uses TRBV11-2 and TRBJ2-1; 10 bases are a match to TRBD2. The junction had 1 base not matched to a gene; V was cut back by 5 bases and J by 9 bases. The CDR3 loop spans 12 amino acids. Germline-derived CDR1 and CDR2 are SGHAT and FQNNGV.

The genes are TRBV2 and TRBJ2-3; D unclear. Per germline, CDR1 SNHLY and CDR2 FYNNEI. V lost 5 bases, J lost 0 bases, and 15 bases lay in between. The CDR3 contains 16 residues. CDR3 protein: CASSSAKESSTDTQYF. As DNA, the CDR3 is TGTGCCAGCAGTTCCGCCAAAGAGTCTAGCACAGATACGCAGTATTTT.

This clone came up a few times. The rearrangement joins TRBV7-9 to TRBJ2-4; weak D call: TRBD2 (6 bases). Trimming left V 1 base short and J 13 bases short, with 11 bases between. Germline CDR1 SEHNR, CDR2 FQNEAQ (reference sequence). The CDR3 totals 12 residues. CDR3 DNA: TGTGCCAGCAGCTTAGTGGGGGGTGTGCAGTACTTC. Protein: CASSLVGGVQYF.

This clone was seen a single time. The chain recombines TRBV11-3 with TRBJ2-5, with D unclear. V was trimmed by 1 base and J by 0 bases, leaving 15 bases between them. CDR1 is SGHNT, CDR2 YENEEA, per germline. The CDR3 runs 17 residues. The CDR3 sequence is CASSLVSALGYQETQYF. CDR3 sequence (DNA): TGTGCCAGCAGCTTAGTATCGGCCTTAGGGTACCAAGAGACCCAGTACTTC.

This chain connects TRBV10-3 to TRBJ1-1; D unresolved. V shed 6 bases and J shed 3 bases, with 11 bases lying between them. The CDR3 covers 13 residues. Germline V gene sequence: CDR1 ENHRY, CDR2 SYGVKD. The CDR3 reads CAIRTGRDTEAFF. The CDR3 DNA follows: TGTGCCATCAGGACGGGGAGGGACACTGAAGCTTTCTTT.

The V and J genes are TRBV7-2 and TRBJ2-7; TRBD1 agrees at 10 bases. The CDR3 spans 15 residues. Germline CDR1 reads SGHTA; CDR2 reads FQGNSA. The junction had 7 bases not matched to a gene; V was cut back by 4 bases and J by 4 bases. CDR3 DNA: TGTGCCAGCAGCTCCCGGGACAGGGGCCTTTACGAGCAGTACTTC. The encoded protein is CASSSRDRGLYEQYF.

The gene calls are TRBV13 and TRBJ2-3; D is unresolved. The CDR3 sequence is 16 residues long. CDR1 and CDR2 (germline): PRHDT, FYEKMQ (reference sequence). Trimming shortened V by 5 bases and J by 6 bases, and 21 bases separated the two germline ends. The DNA for the CDR3 is TGTGCCAGCAGCGCCAATGACCGGAAAGAGAGGGATACGCAGTATTTT. Translation gives CASSANDRKERDTQYF.